This paragraph reports one T cell receptor beta chain. Its antigen is not identified. This entry comes from a study of T-cell memory formation after mild COVID-19. TCRdb reprocessed the 5' RACE reads via MiXCR and lists one record per CDR3 protein. The data contain around 200,000 distinct CDR3 sequences, around 18% of them singletons. The CDR3 is 17 amino acids. Germline CDR1 reads SGHRS; CDR2 reads YFSETQ. V gave up 2 bases and J gave up 0 bases; unmatched junction bases: 5. General study results and limits: A subset of responding clones appeared in pre-infection memory, suggesting cross-reactive memory joined.

V and J are TRBV5-1 and TRBJ2-5; 12 bases are shared with TRBD1. Sequencing used PBMCs or a T cell subset sorted from them (not recorded which). The source is a man aged 18 to 29 who had mild COVID-19 (a few samples of this study predate the infection). Cell type and time point are not known. Here the CDR3 DNA reads TGCGCCAGCAGCTTCGGGACAGGGGGCTCCTACCAAGAGACCCAGTACTTC. This translates into CASSFGTGGSYQETQYF. Looking up the rest from reference TRBV5-1 and TRBJ2-5 gives the full variable domain: KAGVTQTPRYLIKTRGQQVTLSCSPISGHRSVSWYQQTPGQGLQFLFEYFSETQRNKGNFPGRFSGRQFSNSRSEMNVSTLELGDSALYLCASSFGTGGSYQETQYFGPGTRLLVL.